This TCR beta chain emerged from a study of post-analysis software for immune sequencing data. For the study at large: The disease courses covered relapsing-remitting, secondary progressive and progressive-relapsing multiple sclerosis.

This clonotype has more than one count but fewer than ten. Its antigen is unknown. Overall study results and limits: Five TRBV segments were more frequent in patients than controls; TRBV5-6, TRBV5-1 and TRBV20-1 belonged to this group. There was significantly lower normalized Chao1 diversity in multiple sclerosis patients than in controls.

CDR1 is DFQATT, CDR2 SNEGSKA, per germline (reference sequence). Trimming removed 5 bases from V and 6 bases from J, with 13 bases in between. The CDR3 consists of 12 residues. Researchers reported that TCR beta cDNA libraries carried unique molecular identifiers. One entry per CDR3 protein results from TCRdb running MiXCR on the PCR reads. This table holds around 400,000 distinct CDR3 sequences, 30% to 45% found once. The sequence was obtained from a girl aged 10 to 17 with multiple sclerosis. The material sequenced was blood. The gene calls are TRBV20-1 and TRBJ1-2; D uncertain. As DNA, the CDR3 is TGCAGTGCTCCTCGAGGGCTCCATGGCTACACCTTC. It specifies CSAPRGLHGYTF.